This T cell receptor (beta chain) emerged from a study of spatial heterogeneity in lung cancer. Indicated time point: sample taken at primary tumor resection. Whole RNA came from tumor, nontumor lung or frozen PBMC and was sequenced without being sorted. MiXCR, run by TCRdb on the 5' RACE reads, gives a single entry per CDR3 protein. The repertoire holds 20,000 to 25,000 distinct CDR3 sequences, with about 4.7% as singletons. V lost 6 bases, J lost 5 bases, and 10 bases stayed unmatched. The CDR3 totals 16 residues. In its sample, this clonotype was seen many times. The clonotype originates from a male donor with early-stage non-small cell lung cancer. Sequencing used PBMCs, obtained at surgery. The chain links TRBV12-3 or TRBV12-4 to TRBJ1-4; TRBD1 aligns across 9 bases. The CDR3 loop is CASRHRGQGANEKLFF. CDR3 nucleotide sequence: TGTGCCAGCAGACACAGGGGGCAAGGGGCCAATGAAAAACTGTTTTTT.